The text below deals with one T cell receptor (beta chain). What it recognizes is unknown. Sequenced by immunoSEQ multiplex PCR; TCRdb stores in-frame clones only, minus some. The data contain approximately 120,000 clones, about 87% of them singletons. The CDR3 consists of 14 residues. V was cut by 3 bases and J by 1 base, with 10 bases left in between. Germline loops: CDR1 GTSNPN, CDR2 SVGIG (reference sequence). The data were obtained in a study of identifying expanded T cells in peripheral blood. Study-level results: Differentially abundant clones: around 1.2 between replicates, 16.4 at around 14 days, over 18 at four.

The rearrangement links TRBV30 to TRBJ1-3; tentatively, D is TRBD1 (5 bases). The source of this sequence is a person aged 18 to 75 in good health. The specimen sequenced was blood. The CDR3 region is CAWSVQGSGNTIYF. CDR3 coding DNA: TGTGCCTGGAGCGTCCAGGGATCTGGAAACACCATATATTTT. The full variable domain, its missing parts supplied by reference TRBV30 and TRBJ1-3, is SQTIHQWPATLVQPVGSPLSLECTVEGTSNPNLYWYRQAAGRGLQLLFYSVGIGQISSEVPQNLSASRPQDRQFILSSKKLLLSDSGFYLCAWSVQGSGNTIYFGEGSWLTVV.